What follows describes a single T cell receptor beta chain. The data originate from a study of shared clonotypes between healthy human individuals. Study-wide context: Per-donor plates numbered three CD4 naive, three CD4 memory, two CD8 naive and one CD8 memory.

V was clipped by 5 bases and J by 2 bases; unmatched bases: 8. This CDR3 has 17 residues. From germline, CDR1 is SGHDN and CDR2 FVKESK. Sequenced by immunoSEQ multiplex PCR; TCRdb stores in-frame clones only, minus some. Of some 300,000 clones in the sample, over 70% were seen once. The clonotype comes from a man aged 25 to 40 in good health. The chain joins TRBV14 to TRBJ2-6; 8 bases match TRBD1. Material for sequencing was memory CD4+ T cells sorted from blood. The subset denotes: CD45RA-negative fraction. The DNA of the CDR3 is TGTGCCAGCAGCTTCAGGGGGCTGGGGGCTGGGGCCAACGTCCTGACTTTC. Encoded protein: CASSFRGLGAGANVLTF.